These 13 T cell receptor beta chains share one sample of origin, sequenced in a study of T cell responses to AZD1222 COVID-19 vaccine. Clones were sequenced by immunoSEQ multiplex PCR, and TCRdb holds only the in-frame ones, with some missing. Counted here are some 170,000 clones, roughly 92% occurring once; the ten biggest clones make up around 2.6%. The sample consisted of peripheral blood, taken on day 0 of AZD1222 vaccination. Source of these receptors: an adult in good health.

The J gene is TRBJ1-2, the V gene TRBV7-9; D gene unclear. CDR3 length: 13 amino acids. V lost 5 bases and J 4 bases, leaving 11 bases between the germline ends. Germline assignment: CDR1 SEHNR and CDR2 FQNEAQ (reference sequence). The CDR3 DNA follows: TGTGCCAGCAGCGACGTAACTGGCTATGGCTACACCTTC. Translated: CASSDVTGYGYTF.

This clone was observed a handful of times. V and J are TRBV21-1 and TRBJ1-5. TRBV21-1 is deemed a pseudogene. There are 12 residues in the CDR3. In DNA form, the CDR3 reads TGTGCCCCACCGGGGAGCAATCAGCCCCAGCATTTT. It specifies CAPPGSNQPQHF.

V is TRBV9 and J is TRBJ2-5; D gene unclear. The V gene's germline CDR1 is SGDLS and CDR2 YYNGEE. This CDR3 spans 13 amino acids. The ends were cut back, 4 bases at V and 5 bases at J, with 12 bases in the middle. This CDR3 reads CASSPRPRETQYF. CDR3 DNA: TGTGCCAGCAGCCCAAGGCCTCGGGAGACCCAGTACTTC.

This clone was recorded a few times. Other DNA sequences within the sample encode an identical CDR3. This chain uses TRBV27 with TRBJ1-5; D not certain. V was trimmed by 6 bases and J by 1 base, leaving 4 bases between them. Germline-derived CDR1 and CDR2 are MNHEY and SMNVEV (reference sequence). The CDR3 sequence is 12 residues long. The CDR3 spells CASSHSNQPQHF. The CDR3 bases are TGTGCCAGCAGCCACAGCAATCAGCCCCAGCATTTT.

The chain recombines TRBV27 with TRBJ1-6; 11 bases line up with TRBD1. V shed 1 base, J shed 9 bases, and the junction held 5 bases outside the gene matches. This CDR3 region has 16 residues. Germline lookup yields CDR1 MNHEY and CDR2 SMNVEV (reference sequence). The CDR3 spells CASSLWGQGVGSPLHF. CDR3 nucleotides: TGTGCCAGCAGTTTATGGGGACAGGGGGTAGGTTCACCCCTCCACTTT.

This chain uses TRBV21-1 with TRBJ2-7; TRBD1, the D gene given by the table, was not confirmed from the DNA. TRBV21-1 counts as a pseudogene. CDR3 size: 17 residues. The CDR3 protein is CASSKLVAAGVSDEQYF. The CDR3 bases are TGTGCCAGCAGCAAATTAGTGGCGGCAGGGGTATCCGACGAGCAGTACTTC.

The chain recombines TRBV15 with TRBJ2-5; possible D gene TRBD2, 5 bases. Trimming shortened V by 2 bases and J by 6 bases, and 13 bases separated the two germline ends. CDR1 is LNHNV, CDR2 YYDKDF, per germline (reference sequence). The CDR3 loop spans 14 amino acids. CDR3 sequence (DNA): TGTGCCACCAGCAGACCGACCACGGGGAAGACCCAGTACTTC. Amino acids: CATSRPTTGKTQYF.

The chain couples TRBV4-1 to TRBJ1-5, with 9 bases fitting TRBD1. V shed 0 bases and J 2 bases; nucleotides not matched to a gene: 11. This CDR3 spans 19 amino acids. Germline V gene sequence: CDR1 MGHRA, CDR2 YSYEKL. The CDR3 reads CASSQERTGDAERNQPQHF. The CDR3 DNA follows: TGCGCCAGCAGCCAAGAAAGGACAGGGGATGCGGAACGCAATCAGCCCCAGCATTTT.

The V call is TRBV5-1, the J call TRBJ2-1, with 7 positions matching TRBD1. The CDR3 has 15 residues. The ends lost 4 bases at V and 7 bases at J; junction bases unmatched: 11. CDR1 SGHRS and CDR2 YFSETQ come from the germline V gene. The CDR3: CASSLRDSVGNEQFF. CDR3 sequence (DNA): TGCGCCAGCAGCCTCCGGGACAGTGTGGGGAATGAGCAGTTCTTC.

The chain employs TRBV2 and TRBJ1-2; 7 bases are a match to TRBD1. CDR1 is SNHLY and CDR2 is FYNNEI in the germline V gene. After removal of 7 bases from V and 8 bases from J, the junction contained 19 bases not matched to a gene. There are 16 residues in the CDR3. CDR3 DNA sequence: TGTGCCAGCAACCGTAGGGCGACCGACAGGGTAGGGGGCTACACCTTC. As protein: CASNRRATDRVGGYTF.

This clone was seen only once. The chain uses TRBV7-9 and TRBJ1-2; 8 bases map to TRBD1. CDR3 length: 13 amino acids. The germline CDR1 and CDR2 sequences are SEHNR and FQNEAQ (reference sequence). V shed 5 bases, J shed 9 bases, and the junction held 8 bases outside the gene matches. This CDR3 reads CASSNGQGLRYTF. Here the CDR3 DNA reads TGTGCCAGCAGCAACGGACAGGGTTTACGCTACACCTTC.

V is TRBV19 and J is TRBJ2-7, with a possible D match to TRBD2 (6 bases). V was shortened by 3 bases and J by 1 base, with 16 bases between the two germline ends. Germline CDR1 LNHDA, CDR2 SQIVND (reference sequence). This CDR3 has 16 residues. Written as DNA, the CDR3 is TGTGCCAGTAGTATGAACGGCGGGGTATTATCCTACGAGCAGTACTTC. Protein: CASSMNGGVLSYEQYF.

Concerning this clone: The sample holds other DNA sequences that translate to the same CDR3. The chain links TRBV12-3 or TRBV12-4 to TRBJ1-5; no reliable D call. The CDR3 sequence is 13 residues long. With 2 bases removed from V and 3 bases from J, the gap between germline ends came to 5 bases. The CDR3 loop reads CASSLTDNQPQHF. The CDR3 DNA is TGTGCCAGCAGTTTAACAGACAATCAGCCCCAGCATTTT.